The clone carrying this T cell receptor beta chain was seen a few times. The target antigen is unknown. This sample is drawn from a study of cytomegalovirus exposure and HLA in healthy donors. Study conclusions and caveats: Despite most TCR sequences being rare, some public TCRs occurred in many donors. That first-cohort TCR clusters tended to co-occur in the roughly 120 validation repertoires was found in a later analysis. Altogether, 160 or so TCR beta chains were recorded as cytomegalovirus-associated.

Here immunoSEQ multiplex PCR was the method, and the copy in TCRdb shows in-frame clones only, minus some. This sample has about 120,000 clones, with 70% to 90% found just once. V lost 1 base, J lost 5 bases, and 4 bases stayed unmatched. Germline V lookup: CDR1 MGHRA, CDR2 YSYEKL. The CDR3 is made up of 14 amino acids. Donors were drawn from the approximately 130-subject validation cohort, separate from the approximately 670-subject first cohort. The chain couples TRBV4-1 to TRBJ2-7, with 8 bases matching TRBD1. Sequencing was carried out using PBMCs. This TCR was recovered from a woman younger than 35 in good health and CMV-seropositive. Written as DNA, the CDR3 is TGCGCCAGCAGCCAAGCCAAGACAGGGGACGAGCAGTACTTC. This encodes CASSQAKTGDEQYF.